This T cell receptor (beta chain) derives from a study of blood T cell repertoires in COVID-19. Study-wide context: Sites in the United States, Italy and Spain provided acute and convalescent COVID-19 samples.

The CDR3 has 16 amino acids. Germline V CDR1 and CDR2: SGHVS, FQNEAQ. The germline V and J ends were trimmed by 0 bases and 4 bases, with 13 bases remaining between them. Generated by immunoSEQ multiplex PCR, the TCRdb table keeps only in-frame clones and is missing some. Altogether 150,000 to 200,000 clones are present, 88% being singletons, with the ten largest covering roughly 24%. This sequence originates from a man aged 55 to 69 with acute or convalescent COVID-19. The V gene is TRBV7-8, the J gene TRBJ1-3; the D is unclear. The specimen was peripheral blood. The CDR3 reads CASSLAASGLGNTIYF. CDR3 bases: TGTGCCAGCAGCTTAGCCGCTTCCGGGTTGGGAAACACCATATATTTT.